These 20 T cell receptor beta chains came from one sample sequenced in a study of CD8+ T cells in alopecia areata. In each case, RNA was isolated and then reverse transcribed into cDNA as the sequencing template. Sequenced by immunoSEQ multiplex PCR; TCRdb stores in-frame clones only, minus some. This sample has 120,000 or so clones, with over 60% found just once. As for treatment: oral pan-JAK inhibitor, 5-10 mg twice daily. Material: CD4+ T cells sorted from blood, obtained at week 4, from a patient treated with tofacitinib. The receptor set was obtained from a human donor with alopecia areata.

The chain combines TRBV7-2 with TRBJ2-2, with D uncertain. V lost 2 bases and J lost 3, with 4 bases in between. The CDR3 contains 13 residues. Germline V gene lookup returns CDR1 SGHTA and CDR2 FQGNSA. The CDR3 region is CASSLQHTGELFF. The CDR3 DNA sequence: TGTGCCAGCAGCTTACAACACACCGGGGAGCTGTTTTTT. The full variable domain, in which reference TRBV7-2 and TRBJ2-2 provide the parts outside the CDR3, is GAGVSQSPSNKVTEKGKDVELRCDPISGHTALYWYRQSLGQGLEFLIYFQGNSAPDKSGLPSDRFSAERTGGSVSTLTIQRTQQEDSAVYLCASSLQHTGELFFGEGSRLTVL.

The chain joins TRBV9 to TRBJ2-7, with 8 bases lining up with TRBD1. V was pared by 4 bases and J by 6 bases, with 6 bases of the junction left unmatched. The CDR3 runs to 13 residues. The germline V gene encodes CDR1 SGDLS and CDR2 YYNGEE. The CDR3 DNA is TGTGCCAGCAGCAGAGGACAGGGTGGCGAGCAGTACTTC. Translated: CASSRGQGGEQYF.

This clone was found a few times. This rearrangement joins TRBV4-3 to TRBJ1-6; no definite D call. Germline assignment: CDR1 LGHNA and CDR2 YSLEER. There are 14 residues in the CDR3. Between the trimmed V and J ends, which lost 1 base and 9 bases, there was a span of 10 bases. CDR3 coding DNA: TGCGCCAGCAGCCAAGGGGCGAAAGGTTCACCCCTCCACTTT. Translation gives CASSQGAKGSPLHF.

The CDR3 DNA reads TGTGCCAGTAGTACCCGACAGATTGGCTACACCTTC. It yields the protein CASSTRQIGYTF. The chain is built from TRBV19 and TRBJ1-2, with D tentatively TRBD1 (5 bases). The V and J ends lost 4 bases and 7 bases respectively, with 10 bases between them. Germline CDR1 is LNHDA and CDR2 is SQIVND (reference sequence). The CDR3 has 12 residues.

This chain joins TRBV6-6 and TRBJ1-5; no definite D call. The CDR3 has 13 residues. Germline V gene lookup returns CDR1 MNHNY and CDR2 SVGAGI (reference sequence). Trimming shortened V by 2 bases and J by 5 bases, and 7 bases separated the two germline ends. The DNA of the CDR3 is TGTGCCAGCAGTTACAACCCATATCAGCCCCAGCATTTT. It translates to CASSYNPYQPQHF.

CDR3 protein: CASSFGGSKYEQYF. CDR3 in DNA: TGTGCCAGCAGCTTCGGCGGGAGTAAGTACGAGCAGTACTTC. The chain carries TRBV7-2 and TRBJ2-7, with 7 bases that match TRBD2. The CDR3 runs 14 residues. Unmatched junction bases numbered 6, after V lost 3 bases and J lost 4 bases. The V gene's germline CDR1 is SGHTA and CDR2 FQGNSA. The whole variable domain, filled in from reference TRBV7-2 and TRBJ2-7, reads GAGVSQSPSNKVTEKGKDVELRCDPISGHTALYWYRQSLGQGLEFLIYFQGNSAPDKSGLPSDRFSAERTGGSVSTLTIQRTQQEDSAVYLCASSFGGSKYEQYFGPGTRLTVT.

The chain recombines TRBV14 with TRBJ2-2, with 10 bases identical to TRBD2. CDR1 SGHDN and CDR2 FVKESK come from the germline V gene. V gave up 3 bases and J gave up 3 bases; unmatched junction bases: 4. There are 16 residues in the CDR3. CDR3 sequence: CASSQGLAIDTGELFF. DNA for the CDR3: TGTGCCAGCAGCCAGGGACTAGCGATTGACACCGGGGAGCTGTTTTTT.

V usage is TRBV2 and J usage is TRBJ1-1, with D unclear. The V end lost 0 bases, the J end lost 0 bases, and 23 bases lay between the germline ends. Germline CDR1 is SNHLY and CDR2 is FYNNEI. This CDR3 spans 20 amino acids. The CDR3 is CASSEALKGWEGYVNTEAFF. Here the CDR3 DNA reads TGTGCCAGCAGTGAAGCGCTTAAAGGCTGGGAGGGATACGTGAACACTGAAGCTTTCTTT. The full variable domain, rest sourced from reference TRBV2 and TRBJ1-1, is EPEVTQTPSHQVTQMGQEVILRCVPISNHLYFYWYRQILGQKVEFLVSFYNNEISEKSEIFDDQFSVERPDGSNFTLKIRSTKLEDSAMYFCASSEALKGWEGYVNTEAFFGQGTRLTVV.

The chain couples TRBV5-4 to TRBJ1-1; maybe TRBD1 (5 bases). The CDR3 is made up of 13 amino acids. Germline lookup yields CDR1 SGHNT and CDR2 YYREEE (reference sequence). The ends were cut back, 3 bases at V and 4 bases at J, with 10 bases in the middle. In nucleotides, the CDR3 is TGTGCCAGCAGCTCGGGACTGGGCACTGAAGCTTTCTTT. This encodes CASSSGLGTEAFF.

V gene TRBV7-6 combines with J gene TRBJ1-5; D is uncertain. Germline V gives CDR1 SGHVS, CDR2 FNYEAQ. The CDR3 totals 14 residues. Trimming removed 1 base at V and 5 bases at J, with 9 bases between. CDR3 nucleotides: TGTGCCAGCAGCTTAGGAGGGTTCGATCAGCCCCAGCATTTT. It is translated as CASSLGGFDQPQHF.

The gene calls are TRBV30 and TRBJ2-2; a possible D gene is TRBD2 (5 bases). The V end was cut by 2 bases, the J end by 3 bases, with 10 bases between. This CDR3 has 14 residues. Germline V gene data show CDR1 as GTSNPN and CDR2 as SVGIG (reference sequence). CDR3 sequence (DNA): TGTGCCTGGAGTCAGCGGCCGGACACCGGGGAGCTGTTTTTT. Translation gives CAWSQRPDTGELFF.

Only one count was recorded for this clone. The chain links TRBV5-1 to TRBJ1-2, with TRBD1 matching over 9 bases. Germline V gene data show CDR1 as SGHRS and CDR2 as YFSETQ. Unmatched junction bases numbered 7, after V lost 4 bases and J lost 6 bases. The CDR3 has 14 amino acids. Written as DNA, the CDR3 is TGCGCCAGCAGCCCCCTCCGGGACAGGGATGGCTACACCTTC. Its protein product is CASSPLRDRDGYTF.

The chain employs TRBV5-6 and TRBJ1-1; D is uncertain. V was pared by 2 bases and J by 1 base, with 3 bases between. Germline V CDR1 and CDR2: SGHDT, YYEEEE. The CDR3 extends over 12 amino acids. CDR3 sequence: CASSFQNTEAFF. CDR3 nucleotide sequence: TGTGCCAGCAGCTTCCAGAACACTGAAGCTTTCTTT.

The chain joins TRBV5-6 to TRBJ2-5; D ambiguous. V was trimmed by 0 bases and J by 3 bases, leaving 6 bases between them. Germline CDR1 SGHDT, CDR2 YYEEEE. This CDR3 contains 13 residues. CDR3 DNA sequence: TGTGCCAGCAGCTTGGAAGTGGAAGAGACCCAGTACTTC. As protein: CASSLEVEETQYF. Supplemented by reference TRBV5-6 and TRBJ2-5, the full variable domain reads DAGVTQSPTHLIKTRGQQVTLRCSPKSGHDTVSWYQQALGQGPQFIFQYYEEEERQRGNFPDRFSGHQFPNYSSELNVNALLLGDSALYLCASSLEVEETQYFGPGTRLLVL.

With respect to this clone: Other DNA sequences in this sample translate to the same CDR3. The rearrangement links TRBV30 to TRBJ1-2; no clear D gene. V was clipped by 0 bases and J by 8 bases, with 7 bases between them. From germline, CDR1 is GTSNPN and CDR2 SVGIG (reference sequence). This CDR3 is built from 11 residues. The CDR3 bases are TGTGCCTGGAGTGTCGGCCGGGGCTACACCTTC. It encodes CAWSVGRGYTF.

This sequence joins TRBV6-6 and TRBJ2-1; D may be TRBD2 (6 bases). The germline CDR1 and CDR2 sequences are MNHNY and SVGAGI (reference sequence). V was clipped by 8 bases and J by 0 bases, with 11 bases between them. CDR3 length: 14 residues. The CDR3 nucleotides are TGTGCCAGCTTTGCGGGGAGCTCCTACAATGAGCAGTTCTTC. This translates into CASFAGSSYNEQFF.

The J gene is TRBJ2-1, the V gene TRBV7-2; perhaps TRBD2 as D (6 bases). This CDR3 has 15 residues. The germline V and J ends were trimmed by 1 base and 6 bases, with 13 bases remaining between them. CDR1 and CDR2 from the germline V gene are SGHTA and FQGNSA. The CDR3 protein is CASSLDGSLVNEQFF. The CDR3, as DNA: TGTGCCAGCAGCTTAGACGGGAGCCTGGTCAATGAGCAGTTCTTC.

The chain recombines TRBV25-1 with TRBJ2-7; D tentatively reads TRBD1 or TRBD2 (5 bases each). Per germline, CDR1 MGHDK and CDR2 SYGVNS. This CDR3 region has 13 residues. Trimming removed 3 bases at V and 3 bases at J, with 9 bases between. The CDR3 spells CASSDPGHYEQYF. CDR3 DNA: TGTGCCAGCAGTGACCCGGGGCACTACGAGCAGTACTTC.

V usage is TRBV7-9 and J usage is TRBJ1-1; D ambiguous. The CDR3 is made up of 11 amino acids. V was trimmed by 1 base and J by 7 bases, leaving 4 bases between them. CDR1 is SEHNR, CDR2 FQNEAQ, per germline (reference sequence). Here the CDR3 DNA reads TGTGCCAGCAGCTTAGGCGATGAAGCTTTCTTT. Residues: CASSLGDEAFF.

The sample holds a few counts of this clone. The rearrangement joins TRBV5-6 to TRBJ1-6, with 7 bases aligning to TRBD1. Losses at the gene ends were 1 base for V and 7 bases for J; bases not matched to a gene: 11. The CDR3 runs to 17 residues. Germline loops: CDR1 SGHDT, CDR2 YYEEEE. The chain's CDR3 is CASSLSTGVFQNSPLHF. The CDR3 coding sequence is TGTGCCAGCAGCTTGTCTACAGGGGTCTTCCAGAATTCACCCCTCCACTTT.